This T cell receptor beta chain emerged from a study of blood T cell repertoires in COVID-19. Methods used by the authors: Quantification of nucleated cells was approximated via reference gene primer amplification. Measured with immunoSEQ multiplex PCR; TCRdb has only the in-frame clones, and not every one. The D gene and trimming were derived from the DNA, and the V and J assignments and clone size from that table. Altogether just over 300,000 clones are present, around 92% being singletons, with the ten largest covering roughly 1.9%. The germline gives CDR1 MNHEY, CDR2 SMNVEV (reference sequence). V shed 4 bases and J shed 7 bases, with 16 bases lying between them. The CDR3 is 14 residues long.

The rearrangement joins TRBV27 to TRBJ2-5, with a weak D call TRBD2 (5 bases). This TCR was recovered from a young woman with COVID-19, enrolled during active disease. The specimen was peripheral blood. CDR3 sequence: CASSSGLAVGTQYF. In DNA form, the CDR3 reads TGTGCCAGCAGTTCGGGCCTAGCCGTGGGGACCCAGTACTTC.